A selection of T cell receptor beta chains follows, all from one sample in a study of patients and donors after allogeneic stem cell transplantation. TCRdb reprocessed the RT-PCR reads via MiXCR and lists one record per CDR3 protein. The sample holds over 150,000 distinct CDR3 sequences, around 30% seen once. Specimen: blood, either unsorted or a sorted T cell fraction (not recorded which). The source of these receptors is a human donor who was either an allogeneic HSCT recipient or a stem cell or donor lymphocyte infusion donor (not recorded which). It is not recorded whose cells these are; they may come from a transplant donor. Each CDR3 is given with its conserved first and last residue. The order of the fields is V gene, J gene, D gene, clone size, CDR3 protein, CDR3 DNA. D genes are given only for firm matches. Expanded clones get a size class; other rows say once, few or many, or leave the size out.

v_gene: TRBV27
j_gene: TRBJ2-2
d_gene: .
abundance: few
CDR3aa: CASSFSGTSNTGELFF
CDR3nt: TGTGCCAGCAGTTTCTCCGGGACATCGAACACCGGGGAGCTGTTTTTT

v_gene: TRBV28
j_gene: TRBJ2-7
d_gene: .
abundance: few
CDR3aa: CASGSYEQYF
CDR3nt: TGTGCCAGCGGCTCCTACGAGCAGTACTTC

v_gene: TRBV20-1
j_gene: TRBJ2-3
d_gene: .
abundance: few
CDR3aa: CSAGGDGKYTQYF
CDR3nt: TGCAGTGCCGGGGGAGATGGGAAGTATACGCAGTATTTT

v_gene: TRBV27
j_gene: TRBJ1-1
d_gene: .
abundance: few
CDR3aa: CASSLYDSTEAFF
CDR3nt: TGTGCCAGCAGCCTTTACGACAGTACTGAAGCTTTCTTT

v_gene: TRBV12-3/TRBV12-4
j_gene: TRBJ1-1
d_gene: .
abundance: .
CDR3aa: CASSRTDNTEAFF
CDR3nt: TGTGCCAGCAGCCGGACGGATAACACTGAAGCTTTCTTT

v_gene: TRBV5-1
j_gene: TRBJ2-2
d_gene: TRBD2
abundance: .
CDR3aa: CASSLAAGVPGAELFF
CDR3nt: TGCGCCAGCAGCTTGGCAGCGGGAGTCCCCGGGGCGGAGCTGTTTTTT

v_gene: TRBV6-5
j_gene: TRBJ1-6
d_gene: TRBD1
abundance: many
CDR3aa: CASSYGTGGRSPLHF
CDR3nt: TGTGCCAGCAGTTACGGGACAGGGGGCCGATCACCCCTCCACTTT

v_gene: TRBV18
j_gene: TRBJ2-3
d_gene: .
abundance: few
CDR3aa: CASSPRTSTDTQYF
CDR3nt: TGTGCCAGCTCACCCAGGACTAGCACAGATACGCAGTATTTT

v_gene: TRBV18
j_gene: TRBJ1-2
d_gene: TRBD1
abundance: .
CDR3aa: CASSPNRGLGGYTF
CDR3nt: TGTGCCAGCTCACCTAACAGGGGATTGGGTGGCTACACCTTC

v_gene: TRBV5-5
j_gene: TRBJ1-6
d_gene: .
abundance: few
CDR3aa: CASGTGQFNSPLHF
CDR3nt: TGTGCCAGCGGTACGGGACAATTTAATTCACCCCTCCACTTT

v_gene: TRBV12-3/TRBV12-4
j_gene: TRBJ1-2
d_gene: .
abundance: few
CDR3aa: CASSFEASRGYTF
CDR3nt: TGTGCCAGCAGTTTTGAGGCCAGCCGTGGCTACACCTTC

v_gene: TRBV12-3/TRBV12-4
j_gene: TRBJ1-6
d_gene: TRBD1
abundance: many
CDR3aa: CASSAGTGDNSPLHF
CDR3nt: TGTGCCAGCAGCGCCGGGACAGGGGATAATTCACCCCTCCACTTT

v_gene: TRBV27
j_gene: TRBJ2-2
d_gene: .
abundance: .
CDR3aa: CASQYGGSNTGELFF
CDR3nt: TGTGCCAGCCAGTACGGGGGATCGAACACCGGGGAGCTGTTTTTT

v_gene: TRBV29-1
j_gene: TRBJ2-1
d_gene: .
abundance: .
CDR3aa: CSVDVPLLALASSSYNEQFF
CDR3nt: TGCAGCGTTGATGTGCCCCTACTAGCCTTAGCCTCTAGCTCCTACAATGAGCAGTTCTTC

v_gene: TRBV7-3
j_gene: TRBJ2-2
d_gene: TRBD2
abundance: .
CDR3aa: CASSKLAGGNTGELFF
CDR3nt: TGTGCCAGCAGCAAGCTAGCGGGAGGGAACACCGGGGAGCTGTTTTTT

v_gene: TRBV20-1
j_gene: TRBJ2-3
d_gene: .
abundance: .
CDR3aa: CSARDKGRFYTDTQYF
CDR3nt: TGCAGTGCTAGAGATAAGGGGCGGTTCTACACAGATACGCAGTATTTT